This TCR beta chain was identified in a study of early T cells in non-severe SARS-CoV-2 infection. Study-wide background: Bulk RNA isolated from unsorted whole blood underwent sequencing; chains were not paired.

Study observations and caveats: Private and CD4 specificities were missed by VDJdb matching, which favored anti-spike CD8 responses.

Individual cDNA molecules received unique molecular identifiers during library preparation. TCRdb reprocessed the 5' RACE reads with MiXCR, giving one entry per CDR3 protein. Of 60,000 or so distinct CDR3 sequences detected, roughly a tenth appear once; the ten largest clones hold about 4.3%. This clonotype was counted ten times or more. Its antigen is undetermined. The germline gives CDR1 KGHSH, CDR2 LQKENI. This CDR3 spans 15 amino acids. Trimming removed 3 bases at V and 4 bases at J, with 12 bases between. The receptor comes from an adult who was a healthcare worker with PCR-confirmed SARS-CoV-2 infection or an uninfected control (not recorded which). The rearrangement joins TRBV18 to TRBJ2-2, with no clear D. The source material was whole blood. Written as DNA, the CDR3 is TGTGCCAGCTCACCGGCGGCAGGTTCCACCGGGGAGCTGTTTTTT. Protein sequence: CASSPAAGSTGELFF.